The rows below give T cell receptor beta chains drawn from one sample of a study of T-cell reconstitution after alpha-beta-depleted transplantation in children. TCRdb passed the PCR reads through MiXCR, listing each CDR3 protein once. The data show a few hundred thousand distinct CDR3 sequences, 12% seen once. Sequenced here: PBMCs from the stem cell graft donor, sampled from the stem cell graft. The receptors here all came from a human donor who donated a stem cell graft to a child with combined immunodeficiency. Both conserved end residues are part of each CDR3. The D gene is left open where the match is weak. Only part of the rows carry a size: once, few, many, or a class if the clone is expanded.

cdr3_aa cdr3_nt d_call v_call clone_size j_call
CASSPRQGQDEKLFF TGTGCCAGCTCACCTAGACAGGGCCAGGATGAAAAACTGTTTTTT TRBD1 TRBV18 few TRBJ1-4
CASSDPVVIWDGNEKLFF TGTGCCAGCAGCGACCCGGTGGTAATATGGGACGGTAATGAAAAACTGTTTTTT NA TRBV5-5 few TRBJ1-4
CATKRGVNTEAFF TGTGCCACCAAAAGGGGAGTGAACACTGAAGCTTTCTTT NA TRBV6-5 many TRBJ1-1
CASSPVDRPMNTEAFF TGCGCCAGCAGCCCCGTGGACAGGCCTATGAACACTGAAGCTTTCTTT TRBD1 TRBV4-3 NA TRBJ1-1
CASQLQGRETQYF TGCGCCAGCCAGCTACAGGGGCGGGAGACCCAGTACTTC TRBD1 TRBV5-1 NA TRBJ2-5
CSAPRGVETQYF TGCAGTGCCCCAAGAGGGGTGGAGACCCAGTACTTC NA TRBV20-1 few TRBJ2-5
CASSWWGRQETQYF TGTGCCAGCAGCTGGTGGGGACGTCAAGAGACCCAGTACTTC NA TRBV7-9 few TRBJ2-5
CASSPLGTSGRESSYNEQFF TGTGCCAGCAGTCCTCTAGGGACTAGCGGGAGGGAGAGCTCCTACAATGAGCAGTTCTTC TRBD2 TRBV6-2/TRBV6-3 few TRBJ2-1
CSAAGGSGYNQPQHF TGCAGTGCTGCCGGTGGGTCAGGATACAATCAGCCCCAGCATTTT NA TRBV20-1 NA TRBJ1-5
CASSSPGLAINTGELFF TGTGCCAGCAGCTCACCGGGACTAGCGATCAACACCGGGGAGCTGTTTTTT TRBD2 TRBV7-9 many TRBJ2-2
CASSDETETQYF TGTGCCAGCTCAGACGAAACGGAGACCCAGTACTTC NA TRBV18 few TRBJ2-5
CSVGAANTGELFF TGCAGCGTTGGGGCAGCTAACACCGGGGAGCTGTTTTTT NA TRBV29-1 NA TRBJ2-2
CASSDSGTGTDEQYF TGTGCCAGCAGCGATTCCGGGACAGGGACGGACGAGCAGTACTTC TRBD1 TRBV5-5 NA TRBJ2-7
CASSPRLAGATDTQYF TGTGCCAGCAGCCCCAGACTAGCGGGGGCCACAGATACGCAGTATTTT TRBD2 TRBV12-3/TRBV12-4 many TRBJ2-3
CASSLPTSNEQFF TGTGCCAGCAGCTTGCCCACTAGTAATGAGCAGTTCTTC NA TRBV11-2 NA TRBJ2-1